A selection of T cell receptor beta chains follows, all from one sample in a study of blood T cell repertoires in COVID-19. Sequenced by immunoSEQ multiplex PCR; TCRdb stores in-frame clones only, minus some. The data hold around 300,000 clones, with about 87% observed a single time. The sample was PBMCs or T cells enriched from blood (not recorded which). The receptors were sampled from a man aged 25-45 years who had recovered from COVID-19. Each CDR3 is given with its conserved first and last residue. A D gene is named only where the DNA matches it firmly. Clone size is given for some rows only: seen once, a few or many times, or a class if the clone is expanded.

clone_size: .
v_call: TRBV12-3/TRBV12-4
j_call: TRBJ2-2
d_call: .
cdr3_aa: CASRPDTGELFF
cdr3_nt: TGTGCCAGCAGGCCGGACACCGGGGAGCTGTTTTTT

clone_size: .
v_call: TRBV18
j_call: TRBJ1-1
d_call: .
cdr3_aa: CASSPRRFQMNTEAFF
cdr3_nt: TGTGCCAGCTCACCACGGAGGTTCCAGATGAACACTGAAGCTTTCTTT

clone_size: .
v_call: TRBV28
j_call: TRBJ2-5
d_call: .
cdr3_aa: CASSFASRESQETQYF
cdr3_nt: TGTGCCAGCAGTTTTGCAAGTAGGGAGAGCCAAGAGACCCAGTACTTC

clone_size: .
v_call: TRBV10-1
j_call: TRBJ2-7
d_call: .
cdr3_aa: CASSVAGASYEQYF
cdr3_nt: TGCGCCAGCAGTGTGGCGGGGGCCTCCTACGAGCAGTACTTC

clone_size: .
v_call: TRBV6-4
j_call: TRBJ1-1
d_call: .
cdr3_aa: CASSAQGGTEAFF
cdr3_nt: TGTGCCAGCAGTGCCCAGGGTGGCACTGAAGCTTTCTTT

clone_size: once
v_call: TRBV28
j_call: TRBJ1-6
d_call: .
cdr3_aa: CASRQDPLNSPLHF
cdr3_nt: TGTGCCAGCAGACAGGACCCCCTAAATTCACCCCTCCACTTT

clone_size: few
v_call: TRBV10-3
j_call: TRBJ2-7
d_call: TRBD2
cdr3_aa: CAISESTRVAGESYEQYF
cdr3_nt: TGTGCCATCAGTGAGTCGACTCGGGTAGCGGGAGAGTCCTACGAGCAGTACTTC

clone_size: .
v_call: TRBV12-2
j_call: TRBJ2-1
d_call: .
cdr3_aa: CASRPRTGLFYNEQFF
cdr3_nt: TGTGCAAGTCGCCCAAGGACAGGGCTCTTCTACAATGAGCAGTTCTTC

clone_size: .
v_call: TRBV3-1/TRBV3-2
j_call: TRBJ1-6
d_call: TRBD1
cdr3_aa: CASSQFPGQGSLSLHF
cdr3_nt: TGTGCCAGCAGCCAGTTTCCGGGACAGGGGAGTTTGTCCCTCCACTTT

clone_size: .
v_call: TRBV27
j_call: TRBJ2-1
d_call: .
cdr3_aa: CASSIGASSYNEQFF
cdr3_nt: TGTGCCAGCAGCATAGGAGCCTCCTCCTACAATGAGCAGTTCTTC

clone_size: .
v_call: TRBV19
j_call: TRBJ1-5
d_call: TRBD1
cdr3_aa: CASRRQGGQPQHF
cdr3_nt: TGTGCCAGTCGAAGACAGGGTGGGCAGCCCCAGCATTTT

clone_size: .
v_call: TRBV5-4
j_call: TRBJ2-1
d_call: TRBD2
cdr3_aa: CASSLRLAGGRSYNEQFF
cdr3_nt: TGTGCCAGCAGCTTGCGTCTAGCGGGGGGGCGTTCCTACAATGAGCAGTTCTTC

clone_size: .
v_call: TRBV5-1
j_call: TRBJ2-7
d_call: .
cdr3_aa: CASRGMGGSVLEQYF
cdr3_nt: TGCGCCAGCAGGGGGATGGGGGGTTCGGTCCTCGAGCAGTACTTC

clone_size: .
v_call: TRBV4-1
j_call: TRBJ2-7
d_call: TRBD1
cdr3_aa: CASSQRTGGAYEQYF
cdr3_nt: TGCGCCAGCAGCCAAAGGACAGGGGGCGCTTACGAGCAGTACTTC

clone_size: .
v_call: TRBV5-1
j_call: TRBJ2-7
d_call: TRBD1
cdr3_aa: CASSALGTGAYEQYF
cdr3_nt: TGCGCCAGCAGCGCCCTGGGGACAGGGGCCTACGAGCAGTACTTC

clone_size: .
v_call: TRBV9
j_call: TRBJ1-2
d_call: TRBD1
cdr3_aa: CASSVAQGRGYTF
cdr3_nt: TGTGCCAGCAGCGTAGCACAGGGGAGGGGCTACACCTTC

clone_size: .
v_call: TRBV5-4
j_call: TRBJ2-3
d_call: TRBD2
cdr3_aa: CASSLTSGGADTQYF
cdr3_nt: TGTGCCAGCAGCTTAACTAGCGGGGGGGCGGATACGCAGTATTTT

clone_size: .
v_call: TRBV15
j_call: TRBJ2-7
d_call: TRBD2
cdr3_aa: CATSSSYGRSGEQYF
cdr3_nt: TGTGCCACCAGCAGCTCCTACGGGAGGTCGGGCGAGCAGTACTTC

clone_size: few
v_call: TRBV7-9
j_call: TRBJ1-1
d_call: TRBD1
cdr3_aa: CASSSQGGDTEAFF
cdr3_nt: TGTGCCAGCAGCTCACAGGGGGGTGACACTGAAGCTTTCTTT

clone_size: few
v_call: TRBV30
j_call: TRBJ1-5
d_call: .
cdr3_aa: CAWSAERNQPQHF
cdr3_nt: TGTGCCTGGAGCGCGGAGCGCAATCAGCCCCAGCATTTT

clone_size: .
v_call: TRBV29-1
j_call: TRBJ2-2
d_call: TRBD1
cdr3_aa: CSAAGQGFSGDTGELFF
cdr3_nt: TGCAGCGCCGCGGGACAGGGTTTTTCCGGGGACACCGGGGAGCTGTTTTTT

clone_size: once
v_call: TRBV5-1
j_call: TRBJ2-3
d_call: .
cdr3_aa: CASFLAYYTQYF
cdr3_nt: TGCGCCAGCTTTCTTGCCTATTATACGCAGTATTTT

clone_size: .
v_call: TRBV27
j_call: TRBJ2-7
d_call: TRBD2
cdr3_aa: CASRLTSGGKQYF
cdr3_nt: TGTGCCAGCAGGTTGACTAGCGGGGGTAAGCAGTACTTC

clone_size: .
v_call: TRBV29-1
j_call: TRBJ1-1
d_call: TRBD1
cdr3_aa: CSVPRTGGTEAFF
cdr3_nt: TGCAGCGTCCCTAGGACAGGGGGCACTGAAGCTTTCTTT

clone_size: .
v_call: TRBV6-5
j_call: TRBJ2-7
d_call: TRBD1
cdr3_aa: CASRETGSYEQYF
cdr3_nt: TGTGCCAGCAGGGAGACAGGGAGCTACGAGCAGTACTTC

clone_size: .
v_call: TRBV7-2
j_call: TRBJ2-1
d_call: .
cdr3_aa: CASSRQAGAYNEQFF
cdr3_nt: TGTGCCAGCAGCCGCCAGGCAGGGGCCTACAATGAGCAGTTCTTC

clone_size: .
v_call: TRBV27
j_call: TRBJ2-7
d_call: .
cdr3_aa: CASSPRNLYEQYF
cdr3_nt: TGTGCCAGCAGCCCCCGTAATCTTTACGAGCAGTACTTC

clone_size: .
v_call: TRBV9
j_call: TRBJ1-4
d_call: .
cdr3_aa: CASSVGRGTLNEKLFF
cdr3_nt: TGTGCCAGCAGCGTAGGAAGGGGGACCCTTAATGAAAAACTGTTTTTT

clone_size: .
v_call: TRBV5-4
j_call: TRBJ2-6
d_call: TRBD2
cdr3_aa: CASSSGGSISGANVLTF
cdr3_nt: TGTGCCAGCAGCTCCGGGGGGTCTATTTCTGGGGCCAACGTCCTGACTTTC

clone_size: .
v_call: TRBV9
j_call: TRBJ1-4
d_call: .
cdr3_aa: CASSVAYEKEKLFF
cdr3_nt: TGTGCCAGCAGCGTAGCTTACGAGAAGGAAAAACTGTTTTTT

clone_size: .
v_call: TRBV28
j_call: TRBJ1-1
d_call: .
cdr3_aa: CASSLRNTEAFF
cdr3_nt: TGTGCCAGCAGCCTAAGGAACACTGAAGCTTTCTTT

clone_size: .
v_call: TRBV24-1
j_call: TRBJ2-5
d_call: TRBD1
cdr3_aa: CATSNRGKETQYF
cdr3_nt: TGTGCCACCAGCAACAGGGGTAAAGAGACCCAGTACTTC

clone_size: .
v_call: TRBV5-1
j_call: TRBJ2-7
d_call: TRBD2
cdr3_aa: CASSPHGGNSYEQYF
cdr3_nt: TGCGCCAGCAGCCCCCACGGGGGGAACTCCTACGAGCAGTACTTC

clone_size: .
v_call: TRBV30
j_call: TRBJ2-1
d_call: TRBD1
cdr3_aa: CAWSTGTGGYDEQFF
cdr3_nt: TGTGCCTGGAGTACCGGGACAGGGGGCTACGATGAGCAGTTCTTC

clone_size: .
v_call: TRBV7-3
j_call: TRBJ2-3
d_call: TRBD2
cdr3_aa: CASRVGTSGGATDTQYF
cdr3_nt: TGTGCCAGCAGAGTCGGAACTAGCGGGGGGGCTACAGATACGCAGTATTTT

clone_size: .
v_call: TRBV12-3/TRBV12-4
j_call: TRBJ2-1
d_call: .
cdr3_aa: CASSLFPGLTRFF
cdr3_nt: TGTGCCAGCAGTTTATTTCCGGGACTGACCCGGTTCTTC

clone_size: .
v_call: TRBV4-2
j_call: TRBJ1-4
d_call: TRBD1
cdr3_aa: CASSPGQGREKLFF
cdr3_nt: TGTGCCAGCAGCCCGGGACAGGGAAGGGAAAAACTGTTTTTT

clone_size: .
v_call: TRBV9
j_call: TRBJ2-3
d_call: TRBD2
cdr3_aa: CASSVGTSGETDTQYF
cdr3_nt: TGTGCCAGCAGCGTAGGGACTAGCGGGGAGACAGATACGCAGTATTTT

clone_size: .
v_call: TRBV5-1
j_call: TRBJ2-1
d_call: .
cdr3_aa: CASSPDSRSYNEQFF
cdr3_nt: TGCGCCAGCAGCCCGGACTCGCGCTCCTACAATGAGCAGTTCTTC

clone_size: .
v_call: TRBV25-1
j_call: TRBJ1-6
d_call: .
cdr3_aa: CASSEEGTLSPLHF
cdr3_nt: TGTGCCAGCAGTGAAGAGGGGACTTTATCACCCCTCCACTTT

clone_size: .
v_call: TRBV5-6
j_call: TRBJ1-3
d_call: .
cdr3_aa: CASSFRVGNTIYF
cdr3_nt: TGTGCCAGCAGCTTCAGGGTTGGGAACACCATATATTTT

clone_size: .
v_call: TRBV12-3/TRBV12-4
j_call: TRBJ1-5
d_call: .
cdr3_aa: CASGQSNQPQHF
cdr3_nt: TGTGCCAGCGGACAGAGCAATCAGCCCCAGCATTTT

clone_size: .
v_call: TRBV10-2
j_call: TRBJ1-1
d_call: .
cdr3_aa: CASRRGGEFEAFF
cdr3_nt: TGCGCCAGCAGGCGCGGGGGGGAGTTTGAAGCTTTCTTT

clone_size: .
v_call: TRBV5-1
j_call: TRBJ1-4
d_call: TRBD1
cdr3_aa: CASSIQGATNEKLFF
cdr3_nt: TGCGCCAGCAGCATTCAGGGGGCAACTAATGAAAAACTGTTTTTT

clone_size: .
v_call: TRBV12-3/TRBV12-4
j_call: TRBJ1-5
d_call: .
cdr3_aa: CASSLSEGQPQHF
cdr3_nt: TGTGCCAGCAGTTTATCCGAGGGTCAGCCCCAGCATTTT

clone_size: .
v_call: TRBV19
j_call: TRBJ2-1
d_call: .
cdr3_aa: CASSKGGGAYNEQFF
cdr3_nt: TGTGCCAGTAGTAAGGGGGGGGGCGCATACAATGAGCAGTTCTTC

clone_size: few
v_call: TRBV21-1
j_call: TRBJ1-1
d_call: .
cdr3_aa: CASSQLGQGIRNTEAFF
cdr3_nt: TGTGCCAGCAGCCAACTAGGGCAGGGGATACGGAACACTGAAGCTTTCTTT

clone_size: .
v_call: TRBV28
j_call: TRBJ1-6
d_call: TRBD1
cdr3_aa: CASKKHGTASYNSPLHF
cdr3_nt: TGTGCCAGCAAAAAACACGGGACAGCGAGCTATAATTCACCCCTCCACTTT

clone_size: .
v_call: TRBV9
j_call: TRBJ2-5
d_call: .
cdr3_aa: CASSVDHAASQETQYF
cdr3_nt: TGTGCCAGCAGCGTAGACCATGCAGCTAGCCAAGAGACCCAGTACTTC

clone_size: .
v_call: TRBV3-1/TRBV3-2
j_call: TRBJ1-1
d_call: .
cdr3_aa: CASSRGGNIRNTEAFF
cdr3_nt: TGTGCCAGCAGCCGAGGAGGGAACATAAGGAACACTGAAGCTTTCTTT

clone_size: few
v_call: TRBV28
j_call: TRBJ2-1
d_call: TRBD2
cdr3_aa: CASSQGLAGYNEQFF
cdr3_nt: TGTGCCAGCAGCCAGGGACTAGCGGGTTACAATGAGCAGTTCTTC

clone_size: .
v_call: TRBV7-8
j_call: TRBJ2-7
d_call: TRBD1
cdr3_aa: CASSLGTGGSYEQYF
cdr3_nt: TGTGCCAGCAGCTTAGGGACAGGAGGCTCCTACGAGCAGTACTTC

clone_size: .
v_call: TRBV21-1
j_call: TRBJ1-4
d_call: .
cdr3_aa: CASSKVKGQCNEKLFF
cdr3_nt: TGTGCCAGCAGCAAAGTCAAGGGACAGTGTAATGAAAAACTGTTTTTT